This T cell receptor beta chain was observed in a study of T-cell reconstitution after alpha-beta-depleted transplantation in children. The TCRbeta library was prepared with unique molecular identifiers. Each CDR3 protein gets one entry after TCRdb re-called the PCR reads with MiXCR. The sample has about 200,000 distinct CDR3 sequences, 6.3% seen once. This clonotype appeared many times. V shed 3 bases and J 1 base; nucleotides not matched to a gene: 2. This CDR3 comprises 14 residues. The chain links TRBV12-3 or TRBV12-4 to TRBJ1-2; TRBD1 aligns across 7 bases. The sequences come from PBMCs, collected before TCRalphabeta/CD19-depleted stem cell transplant. This clonotype originated in a girl in the first two years of life with combined immunodeficiency, due to receive a stem cell transplant. Written as DNA, the CDR3 is TGTGCCAGCAGTTTGACAGGGCTTAACTATGGCTACACCTTC. Its translation is CASSLTGLNYGYTF.